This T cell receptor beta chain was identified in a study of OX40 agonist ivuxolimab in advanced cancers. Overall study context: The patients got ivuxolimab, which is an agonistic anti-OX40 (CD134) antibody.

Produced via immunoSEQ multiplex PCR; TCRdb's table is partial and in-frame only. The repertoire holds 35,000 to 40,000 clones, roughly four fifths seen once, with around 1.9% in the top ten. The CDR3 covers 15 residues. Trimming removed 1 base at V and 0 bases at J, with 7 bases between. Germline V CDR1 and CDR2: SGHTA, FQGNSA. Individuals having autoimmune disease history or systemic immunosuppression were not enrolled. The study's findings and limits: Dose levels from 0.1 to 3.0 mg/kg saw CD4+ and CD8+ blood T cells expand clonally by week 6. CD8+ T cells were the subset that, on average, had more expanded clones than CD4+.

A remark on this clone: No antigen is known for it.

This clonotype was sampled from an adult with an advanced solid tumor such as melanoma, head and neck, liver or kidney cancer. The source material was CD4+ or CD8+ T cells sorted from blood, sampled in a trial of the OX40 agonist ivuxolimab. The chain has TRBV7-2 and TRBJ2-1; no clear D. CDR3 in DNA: TGTGCCAGCAGCTTAGACAGCAGCTCCTACAATGAGCAGTTCTTC. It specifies CASSLDSSSYNEQFF. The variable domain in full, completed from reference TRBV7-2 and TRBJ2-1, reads GAGVSQSPSNKVTEKGKDVELRCDPISGHTALYWYRQSLGQGLEFLIYFQGNSAPDKSGLPSDRFSAERTGGSVSTLTIQRTQQEDSAVYLCASSLDSSSYNEQFFGPGTRLTVL.